A single TCR beta chain is shown here with its context. The data belong to a study of Graves' ophthalmopathy and Graves' hyperthyroidism. The CDR3 consists of 12 residues. Germline CDR1 reads MGHDK; CDR2 reads SYGVNS. V was cut by 5 bases and J by 6 bases, with 11 bases left in between. The TCR beta CDR3 regions underwent amplification from RNA transcripts. Second-round multiplex PCR came after first-round RT-PCR with HTBI primers. TCRdb ran MiXCR on the multiplex PCR reads and lists one entry per CDR3 protein. The sample comprises over 650,000 distinct CDR3 sequences, roughly two fifths of which are singletons, and over 2.5% rests with the top ten.

The sequenced sample consisted of peripheral blood. The origin of this receptor is an adult man with Graves' ophthalmopathy. The chain carries TRBV25-1 and TRBJ2-7; D is uncertain. The DNA for the CDR3 is TGTGCCAGCAGTTTATCGCAACTCGAGCAGTACTTC. This codes for CASSLSQLEQYF.